The sequence of this TCR beta chain was determined in a study of blood T cell repertoires in COVID-19 (dated by TCRdb to the early 2020s). Turning to the overall study: The collaborator samples originated in the United States, Italy and Spain and spanned the acute and convalescent phases of COVID-19. Where available, HLA class I and class II types were taken from metadata supplied by the sample provider and were not determined by assay-based typing. The samples were drawn from the first 160 participants of the ongoing ImmuneRACE study and from some 1,300 subjects provided by 6 global collaborators. The prospective study material was composed of cDNA or gDNA derived from T cells, B-cell-depleted T cells, or PBMCs. The repertoires were released in a freely available public database meant as a resource for research on the immune response to SARS-CoV-2. Nearly every sample came with metadata listing a de-identified subject ID, COVID-19 status, age in years and sex. Subjects who had been exposed to COVID-19, were actively infected with it, or had recovered from it provided the deeply sampled blood TCRbeta repertoires that made up the dataset. Results and caveats for the whole study, not just this receptor: How much clinical and demographic metadata was included differed by source and by participant, and the metadata was provided uncurated.

This clone occurred once. The antigen it binds to is not known. No base qualities exist here, and no much larger clone lies one base off it. Each collaborating institution followed its own protocols to collect whole blood in K2EDTA tubes. For TCRbeta analysis, collaborators shipped samples as frozen whole blood, isolated PBMCs, or DNA extracted from either of those sample types. TCRbeta CDR3 regions were amplified from genomic DNA by means of the immunoSEQ Assay, a bias-controlled multiplex PCR. The original methods were these. The number of nucleated cells in each sample was estimated from the amplification of reference gene primers within the assay. Sequence reads were collapsed and filtered to measure the absolute abundance of every unique TCRbeta CDR3 rearrangement. For each sample, productive Simpson clonality was calculated by taking the square root of Simpson's diversity index across productive rearrangements. In TCRdb, the immuneACCESS table is reduced to in-frame sequences with V and J assigned. These tables do not hold every clone; where another copy was compared, an unresolved V gene accounts for under half, and the others remain unexplained. Clonal size and the V and J genes are those of that table, whereas D and trimming came from the DNA. The sample yields roughly 180,000 clones; around 86% were counted once. The ten largest clones add up to less than 1% of the sample.

CDR1 and CDR2 (MNHNS, SASEGT) derive from the germline V gene. V lost 3 bases and J lost 4 bases; the stretch between them is 10 bases long. CDR3 length: 14 amino acids, cysteine to phenylalanine. Just CDR3 DNA is preserved here, 42 bases in frame from base 1. Sequenced material: peripheral blood. This receptor was obtained from a man aged 18 to 30 with acute or convalescent COVID-19. The chain joins TRBV6-1 to TRBJ1-5; the D gene is perhaps TRBD1, on 5 matching bases. The CDR3 corresponds to CASSDGGKNQPQHF. The nucleotides read TGTGCCAGCAGTGATGGGGGGAAAAATCAGCCCCAGCATTTT.